The next 9 T cell receptor beta chains were all read from a single sample in a study of vaccination and CD4 T cells after COVID-19. Treatment reported: approximately nine-day PBMC culture with coronavirus spike peptide pools or control peptides (ViraFEST assay). These receptors are not linked to any known antigen. Sequencing of the DNA from cultured CD4+ T cells was carried out with the Oncomine TCR Beta short-read assay. TCRdb re-derived calls from the PCR reads in MiXCR, one entry per CDR3 protein. This table holds more than 13,000 distinct CDR3 sequences, 25% to 35% found once. Sample: cultured CD4+ T cells from blood. Every receptor here comes from a human donor with COVID-19.

This clonotype was counted between two and nine times. This chain joins TRBV15 and TRBJ1-2, with D possibly being TRBD1 (5 bases). Trimming left V 0 bases short and J 1 base short, with 15 bases between. The CDR3 covers 17 residues. The germline CDR1 and CDR2 sequences are LNHNV and YYDKDF (reference sequence). The chain's CDR3 is CATSRDRVAQGNYGYTF. In nucleotides, the CDR3 is TGTGCCACCAGCAGAGACCGGGTCGCTCAGGGTAACTATGGCTACACCTTC.

V and J are TRBV5-1 and TRBJ1-1; possibly TRBD1 for D (6 bases). V gave up 3 bases and J gave up 8 bases, with 17 bases separating them. The CDR3 totals 14 residues. Per germline, CDR1 SGHRS and CDR2 YFSETQ. The CDR3 region is CASSSTGTQREAFF. The DNA for the CDR3 is TGCGCCAGCAGCTCTACAGGGACCCAGAGGGAAGCTTTCTTT.

The genes are TRBV9 and TRBJ2-7, with 8 nucleotides matching TRBD2. V was pared by 0 bases and J by 6 bases, with 14 bases of the junction left unmatched. From germline, CDR1 is SGDLS and CDR2 YYNGEE. This CDR3 is built from 17 residues. The CDR3 nucleotides read TGTGCCAGCAGCGTAGGGCTCCTAACTAGCGCGGGGGGCGAGCAGTACTTC. It yields the protein CASSVGLLTSAGGEQYF.

The genes are TRBV7-9 and TRBJ1-2, with a weak D call TRBD1 (5 bases). The CDR3 loop spans 15 amino acids. Between the trimmed V and J ends, which lost 1 base and 8 bases, there was a span of 17 bases. The germline gives CDR1 SEHNR, CDR2 FQNEAQ (reference sequence). CDR3 DNA sequence: TGTGCCAGCAGCTTAGGGGGAGGGGTCGCTCGGGGCTACACCTTC. Translation: CASSLGGGVARGYTF.

This clonotype occurred a few times. The chain has TRBV6-2 or TRBV6-3 and TRBJ1-6; TRBD1 agrees at 8 bases. This CDR3 comprises 19 residues. In germline, CDR1 is MNHEY, CDR2 SVGEGT. J lost 2 bases, V lost 6 bases, and 15 bases had no gene match. The CDR3 DNA is TGTGCCAGCAGAAAGACACCCCGCGGACAGGGAACCTATAATTCACCCCTCCACTTT. Translated, it gives CASRKTPRGQGTYNSPLHF.

The CDR3 coding sequence is TGCGCCAGCAGTGAGTTGAGGGGCGGTACGCAGTATTTT. It yields the protein CASSELRGGTQYF. This chain links TRBV10-1 with TRBJ2-3; possibly TRBD1 or TRBD2 for D (5 bases each). V was shortened by 1 base and J by 8 bases, with 10 bases between the two germline ends. This CDR3 has 13 amino acids. Germline assignment: CDR1 WNHNN and CDR2 SYGVQD (reference sequence).

This clonotype has just a few counts. The chain joins TRBV2 to TRBJ1-6; D might be TRBD1 (6 bases). Looked up from germline, CDR1 is SNHLY and CDR2 is FYNNEI. CDR3 length equals 14 residues. V lost 6 bases and J 9 bases, leaving 15 bases between the germline ends. CDR3 nucleotides: TGTGCCAGCAGCGGACAGCCTTTGGGTTCACCCCTCCACTTT. This sequence encodes CASSGQPLGSPLHF.

This clonotype occurred once. The chain has TRBV5-4 and TRBJ1-6; no firm D call. V lost 4 bases to trimming and J lost 0 bases, with 11 bases between them. From germline, CDR1 is SGHNT and CDR2 YYREEE (reference sequence). The CDR3 loop spans 16 amino acids. The CDR3 region is CASSPGGSSYNSPLHF. The DNA for the CDR3 is TGTGCCAGCAGCCCGGGAGGTAGCTCCTATAATTCACCCCTCCACTTT.

This clonotype was recorded a few times. This chain links TRBV20-1 with TRBJ2-1, with TRBD2 as a possible D gene (7 bases). This CDR3 has 16 amino acids. Germline V gene data show CDR1 as DFQATT and CDR2 as SNEGSKA (reference sequence). V was shortened by 0 bases and J by 5 bases, with 17 bases between the two germline ends. CDR3 amino acids: CSARDPAGGPDNEQFF. CDR3 bases: TGCAGTGCTAGAGATCCTGCCGGGGGGCCGGACAATGAGCAGTTCTTC.